Described below is a single T cell receptor beta chain sequence and its context. Antigen specificity is unknown. The V end lost 0 bases, the J end lost 3 bases, and 12 bases lay between the germline ends. Germline-derived CDR1 and CDR2 are KGHSH and LQKENI. The CDR3 loop spans 15 amino acids. Each CDR3 protein is one row after TCRdb ran MiXCR on the 5' RACE reads. The table records 550,000 to 650,000 distinct CDR3 sequences, approximately 15% of them present only once. This sample was included in a study of T-cell memory formation after mild COVID-19. Study results and caveats: Memory sampled before infection contained some responding clones, suggesting cross-reactive memory joined. CD4+ contracting clones were mainly CM and EM; CD8+ ones, EMRA. Second-wave clones with a day 37 peak had unconfirmed SARS-CoV-2 specificity.

Specimen: PBMCs or a T cell subset sorted from them (not recorded which). This chain joins TRBV18 and TRBJ2-7; the D gene is possibly TRBD1 (6 bases). This TCR derives from an adult woman who had mild COVID-19 (a few samples of this study predate the infection). Cell type and time point are not known. CDR3 coding DNA: TGTGCCAGCTCACCACCGGGGAACAGGGACTACGAGCAGTACTTC. Amino acid sequence: CASSPPGNRDYEQYF. Supplemented by reference TRBV18 and TRBJ2-7, the full variable domain reads NAGVMQNPRHLVRRRGQEARLRCSPMKGHSHVYWYRQLPEEGLKFMVYLQKENIIDESGMPKERFSAEFPKEGPSILRIQQVVRGDSAAYFCASSPPGNRDYEQYFGPGTRLTVT.